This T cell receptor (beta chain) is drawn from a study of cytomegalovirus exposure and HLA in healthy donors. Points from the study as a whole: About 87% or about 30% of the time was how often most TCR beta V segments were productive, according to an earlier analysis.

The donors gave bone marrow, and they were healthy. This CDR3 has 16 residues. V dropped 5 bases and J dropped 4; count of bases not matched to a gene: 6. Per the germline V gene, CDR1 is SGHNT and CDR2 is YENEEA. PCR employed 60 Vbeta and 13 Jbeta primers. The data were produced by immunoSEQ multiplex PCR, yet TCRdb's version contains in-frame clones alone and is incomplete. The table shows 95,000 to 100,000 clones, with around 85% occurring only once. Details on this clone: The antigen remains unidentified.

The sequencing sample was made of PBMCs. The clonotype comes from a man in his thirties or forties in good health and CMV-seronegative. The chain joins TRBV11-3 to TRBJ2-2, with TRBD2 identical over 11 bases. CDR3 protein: CASSQTSGSTTGELFF. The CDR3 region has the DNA TGTGCCAGCAGCCAAACTAGCGGGAGCACCACCGGGGAGCTGTTTTTT.